This T cell receptor (beta chain) was retrieved from a study of technical replicates of blood from four donors. Clones were sequenced by immunoSEQ multiplex PCR, and TCRdb holds only the in-frame ones, with some missing. The sample shows tens of thousands of clones, around 94% of them seen only once. The TCR was taken from a human donor in good health. Material: T cells isolated from PBMCs.

The CDR3 sequence is CASNYPGTQYF. The CDR3 DNA follows: TGTGCCAGCAACTATCCTGGGACCCAGTACTTC. The chain uses TRBV25-1 and TRBJ2-5; D call uncertain. V was clipped by 7 bases and J by 7 bases, with 10 bases between them. The CDR3 loop spans 11 amino acids. In germline, CDR1 is MGHDK, CDR2 SYGVNS.